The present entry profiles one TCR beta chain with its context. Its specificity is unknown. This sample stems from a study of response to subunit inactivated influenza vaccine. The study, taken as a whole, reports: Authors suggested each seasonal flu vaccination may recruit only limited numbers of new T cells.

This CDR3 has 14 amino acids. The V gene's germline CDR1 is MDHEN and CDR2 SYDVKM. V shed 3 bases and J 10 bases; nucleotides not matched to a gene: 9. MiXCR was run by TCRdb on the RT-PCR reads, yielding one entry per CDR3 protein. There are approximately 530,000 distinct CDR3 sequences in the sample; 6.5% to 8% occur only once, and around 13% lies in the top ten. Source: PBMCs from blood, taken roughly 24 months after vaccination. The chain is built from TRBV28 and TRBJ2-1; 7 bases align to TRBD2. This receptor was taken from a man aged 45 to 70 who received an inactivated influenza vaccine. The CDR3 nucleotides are TGTGCCAGCAGTTTCGTTGCGGGAGTTGGGGAGCAGTTCTTC. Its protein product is CASSFVAGVGEQFF.